A single sample is the source of the 14 T cell receptor beta chains below, sequenced in a study of cytomegalovirus exposure and HLA in healthy donors. This table comes from immunoSEQ multiplex PCR, and its TCRdb copy is limited to in-frame clones, with some not included. This sample has 150,000 to 200,000 clones, with roughly 84% found just once. The sample taken for sequencing was PBMCs. These receptor sequences come from a man aged 30 to 45 in good health and CMV-seropositive.

The rearrangement uses TRBV19 and TRBJ1-1; tentative D call: TRBD1 (6 bases). V lost 5 bases and J 2 bases, leaving 15 bases between the germline ends. The V gene's germline CDR1 is LNHDA and CDR2 SQIVND (reference sequence). This CDR3 is built from 15 residues. The CDR3 nucleotides read TGTGCCAGTAGTTCCTACTCAGGGGCCAACACTGAAGCTTTCTTT. It is translated as CASSSYSGANTEAFF.

The rearrangement links TRBV7-2 to TRBJ2-3; 9 bases are a match to TRBD2. Losses at the gene ends were 1 base for V and 5 bases for J; bases not matched to a gene: 10. The germline V gene encodes CDR1 SGHTA and CDR2 FQGNSA. This CDR3 has 17 amino acids. CDR3 region: CASSLEGGGGRGDTQYF. Here the CDR3 DNA reads TGTGCCAGCAGCTTAGAGGGCGGGGGGGGACGAGGAGATACGCAGTATTTT.

The chain is built from TRBV5-8 and TRBJ1-5, with a weak D call TRBD1 (5 bases). Germline V gene lookup returns CDR1 SGHTS and CDR2 YDEGEE. CDR3 length: 14 residues. Trimming pared 4 bases from V and 0 bases from J, leaving 8 bases between. CDR3 nucleotides: TGTGCCAGCAGCCAAGGGGATAGCAATCAGCCCCAGCATTTT. It codes for CASSQGDSNQPQHF.

The chain combines TRBV9 with TRBJ2-4; 7 bases are shared with TRBD2. V lost 0 bases to trimming and J lost 0 bases; unmatched junction nucleotides: 12. This CDR3 region has 19 residues. In germline, CDR1 is SGDLS, CDR2 YYNGEE. CDR3 amino acids: CASSVGSGVPSLAKNIQYF. CDR3 nucleotides: TGTGCCAGCAGCGTAGGCAGCGGGGTCCCTTCGCTAGCCAAAAACATTCAGTACTTC.

V gene TRBV28 combines with J gene TRBJ2-2; no clear D. The CDR3 runs to 13 residues. Trimming shortened V by 2 bases and J by 3 bases, and 4 bases separated the two germline ends. CDR1 and CDR2 (germline): MDHEN, SYDVKM. CDR3 nucleotides: TGTGCCAGCAGTTTAACTTACACCGGGGAGCTGTTTTTT. It translates to CASSLTYTGELFF.

The chain couples TRBV28 to TRBJ1-1; D is undetermined. The CDR3 sequence is 14 residues long. Germline loops: CDR1 MDHEN, CDR2 SYDVKM. V lost 6 bases and J 1 base, leaving 12 bases between the germline ends. The CDR3 sequence: CASSPPWRNTEAFF. Written as DNA, the CDR3 is TGTGCCAGCAGCCCCCCATGGAGGAACACTGAAGCTTTCTTT.

The chain carries TRBV5-1 and TRBJ2-7, with 9 bases fitting TRBD1. The CDR3 length is 14 residues. Per the germline V gene, CDR1 is SGHRS and CDR2 is YFSETQ. Germline trimming cut 1 base from V and 5 bases from J; bases unmatched to any gene: 4. The CDR3 loop reads CASSLYRGRNEQYF. CDR3 bases: TGCGCCAGCAGCTTGTACAGGGGGCGTAACGAGCAGTACTTC.

This sequence joins TRBV6-5 and TRBJ2-7, with 8 bases that match TRBD1. Trimming cost V 6 bases and J 5 bases; bases outside gene matches: 6. The CDR3 has 13 residues. Germline V CDR1 and CDR2: MNHEY, SVGAGI. The CDR3 is CASRDRVIDEQYF. Here the CDR3 DNA reads TGTGCCAGCAGGGACAGGGTGATCGACGAGCAGTACTTC.

This chain joins TRBV11-2 and TRBJ1-4; D is unclear. The CDR3 has 15 amino acids. Trimming removed 5 bases at V and 1 base at J, with 11 bases between. From germline, CDR1 is SGHAT and CDR2 FQNNGV. The DNA for the CDR3 is TGTGCCAGCAGCCACCGCGGCGGAACTAATGAAAAACTGTTTTTT. Translation gives CASSHRGGTNEKLFF.

The chain employs TRBV12-2 and TRBJ2-7; TRBD1 is the table's D call, not checked against the DNA. TRBV12-2 is shown as a pseudogene. There are 10 residues in the CDR3. CDR3 amino acids: CASRLVGTDF. The CDR3 nucleotides read TGTGCAAGTCGCTTAGTTGGGACAGATTTC.

The J gene is TRBJ2-7, the V gene TRBV7-8; maybe TRBD1 (6 bases). V was clipped by 0 bases and J by 9 bases, with 6 bases between them. CDR3 length: 11 residues. CDR1 is SGHVS and CDR2 is FQNEAQ in the germline V gene. DNA of the CDR3: TGTGCCAGCAGCTTAGCCAGGGGGCAGTACTTC. Translation: CASSLARGQYF. Filled out from reference TRBV7-8 and TRBJ2-7, the complete variable domain reads GAGVSQSPRYKVAKRGQDVALRCDPISGHVSLFWYQQALGQGPEFLTYFQNEAQLDKSGLPSDRFFAERPEGSVSTLKIQRTQQEDSAVYLCASSLARGQYFGPGTRLTVT.

V and J are TRBV9 and TRBJ1-2, with TRBD1 matching 10 bases. V shed 4 bases and J 6 bases; nucleotides not matched to a gene: 3. Germline V lookup: CDR1 SGDLS, CDR2 YYNGEE. The CDR3 has 13 amino acids. CDR3 nucleotide sequence: TGTGCCAGCAGCCAGGACAGGGGGGATGGCTACACCTTC. Its translation is CASSQDRGDGYTF. Looking up the rest from reference TRBV9 and TRBJ1-2 gives the full variable domain: DSGVTQTPKHLITATGQRVTLRCSPRSGDLSVYWYQQSLDQGLQFLIQYYNGEERAKGNILERFSAQQFPDLHSELNLSSLELGDSALYFCASSQDRGDGYTFGSGTRLTVV.

This clone was found a few times. The V call is TRBV2, the J call TRBJ1-2; 8 nucleotides align to TRBD1. Trimming removed 6 bases from V and 6 bases from J; junction bases left unmatched: 6. The CDR3 runs 13 residues. Per germline, CDR1 SNHLY and CDR2 FYNNEI. The CDR3 region is CASRGQVLDGYTF. The CDR3 nucleotides are TGTGCCAGCAGGGGACAGGTTTTGGATGGCTACACCTTC. Complete variable domain (other parts from reference TRBV2 and TRBJ1-2): EPEVTQTPSHQVTQMGQEVILRCVPISNHLYFYWYRQILGQKVEFLVSFYNNEISEKSEIFDDQFSVERPDGSNFTLKIRSTKLEDSAMYFCASRGQVLDGYTFGSGTRLTVV.

The gene calls are TRBV15 and TRBJ2-5, with TRBD2 matching 10 bases. CDR1 and CDR2 (germline): LNHNV, YYDKDF (reference sequence). This CDR3 region has 18 residues. The junction had 12 bases not matched to a gene; V was cut back by 0 bases and J by 5 bases. CDR3 coding DNA: TGTGCCACCAGCAGAGATCGTTCGGCTAGCGGGAGTGTGGAGACCCAGTACTTC. Translating it yields CATSRDRSASGSVETQYF.